Presented here are 14 T cell receptor beta chains from one specimen sequenced in a study of T cell repertoires in cytomegalovirus infection. MiXCR, applied by TCRdb to the reads, yields one record per CDR3 protein. Here the sample spans 830,000 or so distinct CDR3 sequences, about 33% being singletons. No antigen is known for these receptors. The specimen comprised cultured CD8+ T cells from PBMCs, sampled from culture after CMV antigen stimulation. Receptors were obtained from a human donor in good health (CMV status not recorded). Some clones in this sample may be carry-over from other donors' samples.

The sample holds a few counts of this clonotype. This rearrangement joins TRBV4-2 to TRBJ1-6, with TRBD1 identical over 8 bases. Per the germline V gene, CDR1 is LGHNA and CDR2 is YNFKEQ. Trimming removed 1 base from V and 14 bases from J; junction bases left unmatched: 13. The CDR3 extends over 16 amino acids. DNA of the CDR3: TGTGCCAGCAGCCAAGTTCTGGGGCAGGGGGCCCTAACCCTCCACTTT. It is translated as CASSQVLGQGALTLHF.

The CDR3 DNA reads TGTGCCAGCAGCTTGGCCCCCGGGGGGAGCTCCTACAATGAGCAGTTCTTC. It codes for CASSLAPGGSSYNEQFF. The chain recombines TRBV5-5 with TRBJ2-1; 7 nucleotides agree with TRBD2. Trimming cost V 0 bases and J 0 bases; bases outside gene matches: 6. The CDR3 runs 17 residues. Per germline, CDR1 SGHKS and CDR2 YYEKEE (reference sequence).

The chain employs TRBV10-3 and TRBJ2-2; D is undetermined. The CDR3 is 17 residues long. Trimming shortened V by 3 bases and J by 2 bases, and 16 bases separated the two germline ends. CDR1 is ENHRY, CDR2 SYGVKD, per germline. In DNA, the CDR3 is TGTGCCATCAGTGACCCCGAAAGGAGCCTCAACACCGGGGAGCTGTTTTTT. It encodes CAISDPERSLNTGELFF.

This clonotype was counted a few times. V usage is TRBV7-9 and J usage is TRBJ1-4, with 7 positions matching TRBD1. Trimming at V came to 2 bases and at J to 3 bases, leaving 6 bases not matched to a gene. CDR3 length equals 16 residues. In germline, CDR1 is SEHNR, CDR2 FQNEAQ (reference sequence). For the CDR3, the DNA is TGTGCCAGCAGCTTAATCGGACAGGACTCTAATGAAAAACTGTTTTTT. Protein sequence: CASSLIGQDSNEKLFF.

The chain employs TRBV15 and TRBJ1-6, with D hard to call. The V gene's germline CDR1 is LNHNV and CDR2 YYDKDF (reference sequence). Trimming cost V 3 bases and J 8 bases, with 14 bases left between them. This CDR3 region has 15 residues. CDR3 region: CATSRLGGFDSPLHF. The DNA of the CDR3 is TGTGCCACCAGCAGGCTGGGAGGGTTTGATTCACCCCTCCACTTT.

A note on this clonotype: One junction end disagrees with the germline gene, perhaps due to a read error. This chain connects TRBV4-1 to TRBJ2-7; a weak D match, TRBD1 (6 bases). Germline CDR1 is MGHRA and CDR2 is YSYEKL. This CDR3 is 15 amino acids long. CDR3 sequence: CANSQGRDTSYEQYF. CDR3 coding DNA: TGCGCCAACAGCCAAGGACGGGACACCTCCTACGAGCAGTACTTC.

This clonotype was seen repeatedly, ten times or more. This chain joins TRBV6-5 and TRBJ2-1; 8 nucleotides agree with TRBD2. The trim removed 4 bases at V and 7 bases at J, leaving 12 bases unmatched. CDR1 MNHEY and CDR2 SVGAGI come from the germline V gene. The CDR3 covers 16 residues. The CDR3 is CASSSLAGLLGNEQFF. In nucleotides, the CDR3 is TGTGCCAGCAGTTCCCTAGCGGGCCTACTGGGGAATGAGCAGTTCTTC.

The sample holds a few counts of this clonotype. The chain employs TRBV12-5 and TRBJ2-3; weak D call: TRBD2 (6 bases). Trimming cost V 2 bases and J 0 bases, with 21 bases left between them. The CDR3 contains 19 residues. Germline loops: CDR1 LGHNT, CDR2 FRNRAP. The CDR3 protein is CASGLPLRHEGTSTDTQYF. The DNA of the CDR3 is TGTGCTAGTGGTTTGCCTCTCCGTCACGAGGGGACTAGCACAGATACGCAGTATTTT.

This clonotype was seen a few times. The chain joins TRBV2 to TRBJ2-2; weak D call: TRBD2 (6 bases). This CDR3 contains 15 residues. Trimming took 8 bases from V and 4 from J, leaving 17 bases between them. The V gene's germline CDR1 is SNHLY and CDR2 FYNNEI. In DNA form, the CDR3 reads TGTGCCAGCTTGGGGGAGGTCCCCTCCACCGGGGAGCTGTTTTTT. Protein product: CASLGEVPSTGELFF.

This clonotype was recorded at least ten times. The chain couples TRBV7-2 to TRBJ2-5, with 11 bases fitting TRBD2. Germline-derived CDR1 and CDR2 are SGHTA and FQGNSA. CDR3 size: 15 residues. V lost 3 bases and J lost 1; bases outside the gene matches: 1. The DNA for the CDR3 is TGTGCCAGCAGCTTCGGGACTAGCGGCCAAGAGACCCAGTACTTC. This encodes CASSFGTSGQETQYF.

This clonotype was counted a few times. The V and J genes are TRBV6-2 or TRBV6-3 and TRBJ2-1; D may be TRBD1 or TRBD2 (5 bases each). The V gene's germline CDR1 is MNHEY and CDR2 SVGEGT. This CDR3 is 18 amino acids long. V lost 5 bases and J 5 bases, leaving 25 bases between the germline ends. This CDR3 reads CASSQPEGKARRDNEQFF. In DNA form, the CDR3 reads TGTGCCAGCAGTCAGCCCGAGGGGAAGGCTAGAAGGGACAATGAGCAGTTCTTC.

This rearrangement joins TRBV27 to TRBJ1-1; no definite D call. V lost 6 bases to trimming and J lost 0 bases, with 8 bases between them. The CDR3 extends over 13 amino acids. Germline CDR1 MNHEY, CDR2 SMNVEV (reference sequence). This chain's CDR3 is CASRVSVNTEAFF. The CDR3 DNA sequence: TGTGCCAGCAGGGTCTCAGTGAACACTGAAGCTTTCTTT.

There are a few counts of this clonotype. This rearrangement joins TRBV4-1 to TRBJ2-5; D remains ambiguous. Germline loops: CDR1 MGHRA, CDR2 YSYEKL. CDR3 length equals 14 residues. Trimming cost V 3 bases and J 2 bases, with 10 bases left between them. CDR3 protein: CASSQSRIQETQYF. The CDR3 DNA reads as TGCGCCAGCAGCCAGTCGCGGATTCAAGAGACCCAGTACTTC.

This clonotype was counted between two and nine times. The chain combines TRBV25-1 with TRBJ2-1; maybe TRBD1 (6 bases). There are 16 residues in the CDR3. Germline CDR1 and CDR2: MGHDK and SYGVNS. Trimming cost V 2 bases and J 5 bases, with 16 bases left between them. The CDR3 loop reads CASSEHVAGDDNEQFF. As DNA, the CDR3 is TGTGCCAGCAGTGAACATGTGGCAGGGGACGACAATGAGCAGTTCTTC.